One TCR beta chain is described in this entry. Trimming took 0 bases from V and 6 from J; bases not matched to a gene: 1. Germline V gives CDR1 GTSNPN, CDR2 SVGIG (reference sequence). The CDR3 sequence is 14 residues long. In the original workflow: ImmunoSEQ junction-only sequences lacked quality scores, so their filtering differed. The assay was immunoSEQ multiplex PCR, and TCRdb's table has in-frame clones only and misses some. D and trimming were read from the DNA, whereas the V and J calls and clone size are those reported in that table. The top ten hold roughly 0.82% of the sample, which has around 1,000,000 clones, 70% to 80% seen once. These data belong to a study of shared clonotypes between healthy human individuals. The investigators split CD4+ cells into a CD45RA+ naive subset and a CD45RA-negative memory subset.

The receptor comes from a man aged 18 to 29 in good health. Some clones in this sample may be carry-over from other donors' samples. The sample taken for sequencing was memory CD4+ T cells from PBMCs. Subset here: CD45RA-negative fraction. J is TRBJ2-1 and V is TRBV30, with TRBD2 matching 11 bases. CDR3 in amino acids: CAWSVGTSGNEQFF. The CDR3 DNA reads as TGTGCCTGGAGTGTAGGGACTAGCGGCAATGAGCAGTTCTTC.